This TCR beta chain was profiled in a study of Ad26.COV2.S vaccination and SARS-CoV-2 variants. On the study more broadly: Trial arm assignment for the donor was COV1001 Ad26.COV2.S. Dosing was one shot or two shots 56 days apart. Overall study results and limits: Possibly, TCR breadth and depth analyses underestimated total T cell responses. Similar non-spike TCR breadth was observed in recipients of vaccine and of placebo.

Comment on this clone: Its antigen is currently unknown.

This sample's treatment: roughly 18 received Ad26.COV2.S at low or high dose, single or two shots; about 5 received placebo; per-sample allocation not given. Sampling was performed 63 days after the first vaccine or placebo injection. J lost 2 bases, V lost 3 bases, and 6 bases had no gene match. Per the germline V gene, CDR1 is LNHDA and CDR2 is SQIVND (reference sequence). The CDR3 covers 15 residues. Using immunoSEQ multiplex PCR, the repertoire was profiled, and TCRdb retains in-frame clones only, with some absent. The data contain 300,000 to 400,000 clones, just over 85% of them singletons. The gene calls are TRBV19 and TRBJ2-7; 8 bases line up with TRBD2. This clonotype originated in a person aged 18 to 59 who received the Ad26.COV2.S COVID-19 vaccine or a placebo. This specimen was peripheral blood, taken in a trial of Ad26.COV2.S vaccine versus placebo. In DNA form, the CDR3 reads TGTGCCAGTAGTATGTCGGGGGGGGTCACCTACGAGCAGTACTTC. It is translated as CASSMSGGVTYEQYF.